The rows below give T cell receptor beta chains drawn from one sample of a study of T cell responses to AZD1222 COVID-19 vaccine. The protocol was immunoSEQ multiplex PCR, while the TCRdb copy is restricted to in-frame clones and leaves out a portion. Of about 100,000 clones listed, 87% are singletons. The sample here was peripheral blood, taken 28 days after the second AZD1222 dose. These receptors were collected from an adult who received the AZD1222 COVID-19 vaccine. Each CDR3 is given with its conserved first and last residue. D genes are given only for firm matches. Clone sizes are given selectively: once, few, many, or a class where the clone is expanded.

D gene: NA
V gene: TRBV4-2
clone size: NA
J gene: TRBJ2-3
CDR3 protein: CASSQGEVGDTQYF
CDR3 DNA: TGTGCCAGCAGCCAAGGGGAGGTGGGAGATACGCAGTATTTT

D gene: NA
V gene: TRBV29-1
clone size: NA
J gene: TRBJ1-4
CDR3 protein: CSVEAQGRGEKLFF
CDR3 DNA: TGCAGCGTTGAAGCCCAGGGCCGAGGTGAAAAACTGTTTTTT

D gene: TRBD1
V gene: TRBV6-2/TRBV6-3
clone size: NA
J gene: TRBJ1-2
CDR3 protein: CASSKPGTVVTYPRGYTF
CDR3 DNA: TGTGCCAGCAGCAAACCCGGGACAGTCGTCACTTACCCTAGAGGCTACACCTTC

D gene: NA
V gene: TRBV7-2
clone size: NA
J gene: TRBJ1-2
CDR3 protein: CASSFRRGDGYTF
CDR3 DNA: TGTGCCAGCAGCTTTAGACGGGGGGACGGCTACACCTTC

D gene: TRBD2
V gene: TRBV30
clone size: NA
J gene: TRBJ2-1
CDR3 protein: CAWSSWTSGGADPNEQFF
CDR3 DNA: TGTGCCTGGAGTTCTTGGACTAGCGGGGGGGCCGATCCCAATGAGCAGTTCTTC

D gene: NA
V gene: TRBV2
clone size: NA
J gene: TRBJ2-3
CDR3 protein: CASSLTMITDTQYF
CDR3 DNA: TGTGCCAGCAGTCTGACCATGATCACAGATACGCAGTATTTT

D gene: TRBD1
V gene: TRBV5-1
clone size: few
J gene: TRBJ2-5
CDR3 protein: CASSLGTGGYQETQYF
CDR3 DNA: TGCGCCAGCAGCCTGGGGACAGGGGGGTACCAAGAGACCCAGTACTTC

D gene: TRBD2
V gene: TRBV5-4
clone size: NA
J gene: TRBJ2-3
CDR3 protein: CASSSSVIEAGGPSDTQYF
CDR3 DNA: TGTGCCAGCAGCTCCTCGGTGATCGAAGCGGGGGGGCCAAGCGATACGCAGTATTTT

D gene: NA
V gene: TRBV19
clone size: NA
J gene: TRBJ1-5
CDR3 protein: CASSFLGNQPQHF
CDR3 DNA: TGTGCCAGTAGTTTTCTCGGCAATCAGCCCCAGCATTTT

D gene: NA
V gene: TRBV27
clone size: NA
J gene: TRBJ2-7
CDR3 protein: CAIRRAGSHEQYF
CDR3 DNA: TGTGCCATCAGACGAGCGGGTAGCCACGAGCAGTACTTC

D gene: TRBD1
V gene: TRBV25-1
clone size: NA
J gene: TRBJ1-1
CDR3 protein: CATIGQGNTEAFF
CDR3 DNA: TGTGCCACCATAGGACAGGGGAACACTGAAGCTTTCTTT

D gene: NA
V gene: TRBV28
clone size: NA
J gene: TRBJ2-7
CDR3 protein: CASAKGGMDVNEQYF
CDR3 DNA: TGTGCCAGCGCCAAGGGGGGTATGGATGTTAACGAGCAGTACTTC